This T cell receptor beta chain was obtained from a study of T cell repertoires in cytomegalovirus infection. The overall study: Through public TCR beta signatures, both CMV infection and matching HLA type were indicated.

TCRdb passed the reads through MiXCR, listing each CDR3 protein once. The sample records around 300,000 distinct CDR3 sequences, under 25% being singletons. This clonotype was seen a handful of times. The antigen remains undetermined. General study points: Individuals carrying CMV plus the relevant HLA were identified by cumulative frequency of public TCR beta families.

Germline assignment: CDR1 SEHNR and CDR2 FQNEAQ (reference sequence). CDR3 size: 17 residues. V lost 5 bases to trimming and J lost 3 bases; unmatched junction nucleotides: 11. The source of this sequence is a human donor in good health (CMV status not recorded). Some clones in this sample may be carry-over from other donors' samples. The sequencing here drew on cultured PBMCs, taken from culture after CMV antigen stimulation. V gene TRBV7-9 combines with J gene TRBJ2-5; TRBD1 matches 11 bases. CDR3 in amino acids: CASSRTGGAMWEETQYF. In nucleotides, the CDR3 is TGTGCCAGCAGCAGGACAGGGGGCGCGATGTGGGAAGAGACCCAGTACTTC.